This T cell receptor (beta chain) stems from a study of blood T cell repertoires in COVID-19. Data came from immunoSEQ multiplex PCR; TCRdb stores just in-frame clones and leaves some out. Among 200,000 to 250,000 clones listed, approximately 78% were seen once. This clonotype was sampled from a woman aged 40 to 49 with acute or convalescent COVID-19. The sequenced sample was peripheral blood.

The CDR3 sequence is CATIDRGRHEQFF. In DNA, the CDR3 is TGCGCCACTATAGACAGGGGTCGGCATGAGCAGTTCTTC. The chain combines TRBV10-2 with TRBJ2-1; 8 bases are a match to TRBD1. Germline CDR1 WSHSY, CDR2 SAAADI. The J segment lost 8 bases and the V segment lost 10 bases, leaving 10 bases of the junction unmatched. This CDR3 has 13 amino acids.